The clone carrying this T cell receptor (beta chain) was detected only once. Enrolment of Seattle patients took place during active infection, and they were followed longitudinally. The CDR3 sequence is 14 residues long. Trimming took 2 bases from V and 5 from J, leaving 12 bases between them. CDR1 is LGHDT and CDR2 is YNNKEL in the germline V gene (reference sequence). This sample was included in a study of blood T cell repertoires in COVID-19. Looking at the study overall: COVID-19 samples collected from the United States, Italy and Spain covered acute and convalescent phases. PBMCs, B-cell-depleted T cells, or T cells provided the cDNA or gDNA that made up the material.

As processed by the authors: For nucleated cells, counts were estimated from reference gene primer amplification. Profiling relied on immunoSEQ multiplex PCR, and the TCRdb table lists in-frame clones only, not all of them. For V, J and clone size, that table is used; D and trimming come from the DNA. The table lists 35,000 to 40,000 clones, 70% to 90% of them singletons. The sequenced sample was peripheral blood. V usage is TRBV3-1 (or the pseudogene TRBV3-2) and J usage is TRBJ1-2; D is unresolved. The receptor comes from a man aged 60 to 75 with COVID-19, enrolled during active disease. The CDR3 protein is CASSQSGDWYGYTF. The CDR3 DNA reads as TGTGCCAGCAGCCAATCCGGGGATTGGTATGGCTACACCTTC.